This TCR beta chain was observed in a study of CD8+ T cells in alopecia areata. Sequencing templates came from extracted RNA that was reverse transcribed into cDNA. The assay was immunoSEQ multiplex PCR, and TCRdb's table has in-frame clones only and misses some. Of 180,000 or so clones in the sample, about 63% were seen once. This clone has only a few counts. The receptor's source is a human donor with alopecia areata. The sample in question was CD4+ T cells sorted from blood, obtained at week 0.

The CDR3 protein is CASSPGQGLDNSPLHF. For the CDR3, the DNA is TGTGCCAGTAGCCCAGGACAGGGTTTGGATAATTCACCCCTCCACTTT. This rearrangement joins TRBV19 to TRBJ1-6, with 8 nucleotides matching TRBD1. Germline loops: CDR1 LNHDA, CDR2 SQIVND (reference sequence). V dropped 6 bases and J dropped 5; count of bases not matched to a gene: 9. The CDR3 loop spans 16 amino acids. The full variable domain, in which reference TRBV19 and TRBJ1-6 provide the parts outside the CDR3, is DGGITQSPKYLFRKEGQNVTLSCEQNLNHDAMYWYRQDPGQGLRLIYYSQIVNDFQKGDIAEGYSVSREKKESFPLTVTSAQKNPTAFYLCASSPGQGLDNSPLHFGNGTRLTVT.